The 5 T cell receptor beta chains below all came from one sample that was sequenced in a study of cytomegalovirus exposure and HLA in healthy donors. Amplification used 60 Vbeta primers and 13 Jbeta primers. Profiled with immunoSEQ multiplex PCR; TCRdb holds only in-frame clones, not every one. The sample table sets out under 150,000 clones. Material: PBMCs. These receptors all come from a woman aged 55-69 years in good health and CMV-seronegative.

The CDR3 DNA follows: TGCGCCAGCAGCTTCGGGAGTTTCACAGATACGCAGTATTTT. It codes for CASSFGSFTDTQYF. The chain joins TRBV5-1 to TRBJ2-3; weak D call: TRBD2 (6 bases). This CDR3 spans 14 amino acids. Germline V gene lookup returns CDR1 SGHRS and CDR2 YFSETQ. The V gene lost 2 bases and the J gene lost 2 bases, with 9 bases spanning the gap.

This rearrangement joins TRBV2 to TRBJ1-5; 8 bases map to TRBD1. The CDR3 is 13 amino acids. Germline trimming cut 6 bases from V and 7 bases from J; bases unmatched to any gene: 5. Germline V gene lookup returns CDR1 SNHLY and CDR2 FYNNEI. The CDR3 loop reads CASRDREGQPQHF. CDR3 sequence (DNA): TGTGCCAGCAGGGACAGGGAAGGCCAGCCCCAGCATTTT.

This chain joins TRBV2 and TRBJ1-3, with 9 nucleotides matching TRBD1. The length of the CDR3 is 15 residues. CDR1 and CDR2 (germline): SNHLY, FYNNEI. The J segment lost 2 bases and the V segment lost 4 bases, leaving 3 bases of the junction unmatched. The CDR3 region is CASSAGTGTGNTIYF. For the CDR3, the DNA is TGTGCCAGCAGTGCGGGGACAGGGACTGGAAACACCATATATTTT.

The chain couples TRBV15 to TRBJ1-2; tentatively, D is TRBD1 (5 bases). The CDR3 is made up of 15 amino acids. The V and J ends lost 1 base and 5 bases respectively, with 14 bases between them. The germline V gene encodes CDR1 LNHNV and CDR2 YYDKDF (reference sequence). The CDR3 loop is CATSRVEGARYGYTF. The CDR3 coding sequence is TGTGCCACCAGCAGAGTTGAAGGGGCTCGGTATGGCTACACCTTC.

The chain joins TRBV7-9 to TRBJ1-1, with D possibly being TRBD1 (6 bases). Between the trimmed V and J ends, which lost 1 base and 4 bases, there was a span of 16 bases. The CDR3 covers 16 residues. CDR1 is SEHNR and CDR2 is FQNEAQ in the germline V gene (reference sequence). The CDR3, as DNA: TGTGCCAGCAGCTTAGGCGGGGGGGGGCTATTCACTGAAGCTTTCTTT. It encodes CASSLGGGGLFTEAFF.